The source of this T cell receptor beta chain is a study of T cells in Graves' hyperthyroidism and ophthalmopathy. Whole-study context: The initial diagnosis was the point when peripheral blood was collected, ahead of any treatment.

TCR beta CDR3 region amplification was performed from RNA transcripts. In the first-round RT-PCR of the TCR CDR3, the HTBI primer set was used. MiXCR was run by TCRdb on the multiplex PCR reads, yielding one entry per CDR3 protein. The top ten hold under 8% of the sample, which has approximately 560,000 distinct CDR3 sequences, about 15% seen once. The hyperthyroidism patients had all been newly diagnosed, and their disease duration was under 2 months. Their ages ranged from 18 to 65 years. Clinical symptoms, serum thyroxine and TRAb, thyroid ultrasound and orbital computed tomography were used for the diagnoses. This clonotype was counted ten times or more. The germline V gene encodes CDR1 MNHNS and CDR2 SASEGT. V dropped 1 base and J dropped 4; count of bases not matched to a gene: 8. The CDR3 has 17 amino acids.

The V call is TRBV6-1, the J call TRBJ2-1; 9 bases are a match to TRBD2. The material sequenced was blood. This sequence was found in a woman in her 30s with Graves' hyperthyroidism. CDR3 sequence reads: CASSEVVTSGLYNEQFF. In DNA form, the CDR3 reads TGTGCCAGCAGTGAAGTGGTCACTAGCGGGTTATACAATGAGCAGTTCTTC.